Following are 22 T cell receptor beta chains from one sample sequenced in a study of cytomegalovirus exposure and HLA in healthy donors. Profiled with immunoSEQ multiplex PCR; TCRdb holds only in-frame clones, not every one. The table has approximately 99,000 clones, about 94% seen once; the top ten hold approximately 0.67%. Sequenced: PBMCs. These receptors all come from a woman under 30 in good health and CMV-seronegative.

This clone has just one count. The genes are TRBV7-6 and TRBJ1-1; 7 bases align to TRBD1. V dropped 2 bases and J dropped 1; count of bases not matched to a gene: 1. The germline V gene encodes CDR1 SGHVS and CDR2 FNYEAQ. CDR3 length: 14 residues. CDR3 amino acids: CASSLTGENTEAFF. The CDR3 DNA sequence: TGTGCCAGCAGCTTAACAGGGGAGAACACTGAAGCTTTCTTT.

This clone was found once. The chain joins TRBV25-1 to TRBJ1-2, with 8 bases identical to TRBD1. V lost 3 bases and J lost 8; bases outside the gene matches: 8. The CDR3 is made up of 14 amino acids. Germline CDR1 reads MGHDK; CDR2 reads SYGVNS. CDR3 protein: CASSDTGGTVGYTF. CDR3 in DNA: TGTGCCAGCAGTGACACAGGGGGGACAGTAGGCTACACCTTC.

The CDR3 sequence: CAISEAGGHYEQYF. The CDR3 region has the DNA TGTGCCATCAGTGAGGCAGGGGGCCACTACGAGCAGTACTTC. V is TRBV10-3 and J is TRBJ2-7; 8 bases map to TRBD1. The CDR3 sequence is 14 residues long. V lost 2 bases and J lost 3; bases outside the gene matches: 3. Looked up from germline, CDR1 is ENHRY and CDR2 is SYGVKD.

This chain links TRBV29-1 with TRBJ2-1; no firm D call. The CDR3 extends over 13 amino acids. Trimming took 2 bases from V and 1 from J, leaving 6 bases between them. CDR1 SQVTM and CDR2 ANQGSEA come from the germline V gene. CDR3 in DNA: TGCAGCGTTGAAACTCCATCCTACAATGAGCAGTTCTTC. Translating gives CSVETPSYNEQFF.

This chain links TRBV7-2 with TRBJ2-2, with 9 bases that match TRBD2. Unmatched junction bases numbered 6, after V lost 3 bases and J lost 1 base. The CDR3 totals 17 residues. Germline V CDR1 and CDR2: SGHTA, FQGNSA. CDR3 sequence: CASSLKRGAVNTGELFF. In DNA, the CDR3 is TGTGCCAGCAGCTTGAAGCGGGGGGCTGTGAACACCGGGGAGCTGTTTTTT. Using reference TRBV7-2 and TRBJ2-2 for the parts outside the CDR3, the full variable domain is GAGVSQSPSNKVTEKGKDVELRCDPISGHTALYWYRQSLGQGLEFLIYFQGNSAPDKSGLPSDRFSAERTGGSVSTLTIQRTQQEDSAVYLCASSLKRGAVNTGELFFGEGSRLTVL.

This chain uses TRBV7-2 with TRBJ2-5; D may be TRBD2 (5 bases). V lost 5 bases, J lost 4 bases, and 11 bases lay in between. This CDR3 spans 13 amino acids. CDR1 is SGHTA, CDR2 FQGNSA, per germline. This CDR3 reads CASSRGSLETQYF. DNA for the CDR3: TGTGCCAGCAGCCGGGGTTCGTTAGAGACCCAGTACTTC.

The chain uses TRBV11-3 and TRBJ2-3; 10 bases are a match to TRBD2. Germline loops: CDR1 SGHNT, CDR2 YENEEA. V shed 1 base and J 4 bases; nucleotides not matched to a gene: 8. The CDR3 is 17 amino acids. Here the CDR3 reads CASSLGVASGGPDTQYF. The CDR3, as DNA: TGTGCCAGCAGCTTAGGCGTGGCTAGCGGGGGACCAGATACGCAGTATTTT.

A single count supports this clone. This same CDR3 is encoded by further DNA sequences in the sample. CDR3 bases: TGTGCCAGCAGTTTACGGACTAGCGGCACAGATACGCAGTATTTT. Protein sequence: CASSLRTSGTDTQYF. The chain combines TRBV27 with TRBJ2-3; 9 nucleotides agree with TRBD2. The CDR3 sequence is 15 residues long. CDR1 is MNHEY and CDR2 is SMNVEV in the germline V gene (reference sequence). J was trimmed by 1 base and V by 2 bases; bases with no gene match: 1.

The chain combines TRBV28 with TRBJ1-5, with 7 bases lining up with TRBD1. Trimming cost V 3 bases and J 7 bases; bases outside gene matches: 6. Per germline, CDR1 MDHEN and CDR2 SYDVKM. The CDR3 is made up of 14 amino acids. CDR3: CASSLVQGQQPQHF. The DNA of the CDR3 is TGTGCCAGCAGTTTGGTACAGGGGCAACAGCCCCAGCATTTT.

The gene calls are TRBV18 and TRBJ2-3, with TRBD1 identical over 7 bases. V lost 2 bases to trimming and J lost 4 bases; unmatched junction nucleotides: 18. The CDR3 consists of 19 residues. Germline CDR1 and CDR2: KGHSH and LQKENI. DNA of the CDR3: TGTGCCAGCTCACCAGAGACAGGGAGTAGACCTCTTCGCGCAGATACGCAGTATTTT. It is translated as CASSPETGSRPLRADTQYF.

This clone was detected only a few times. The chain carries TRBV6-4 and TRBJ2-3, with D hard to call. This CDR3 has 13 residues. V lost 0 bases and J lost 8, with 9 bases in between. CDR1 MRHNA and CDR2 SNTAGT come from the germline V gene. As DNA, the CDR3 is TGTGCCAGCAGTGACTCCGCTAGTGCTACGCAGTATTTT. Its protein product is CASSDSASATQYF.

This clone was picked up a small number of times. The chain combines TRBV7-6 with TRBJ2-2; weak D call: TRBD1 (6 bases). Per the germline V gene, CDR1 is SGHVS and CDR2 is FNYEAQ. This CDR3 contains 16 residues. Trimming shortened V by 1 base and J by 1 base, and 10 bases separated the two germline ends. CDR3 residues: CASSLVTRGNTGELFF. CDR3 in DNA: TGTGCCAGCAGCTTAGTCACCAGGGGGAACACCGGGGAGCTGTTTTTT.

The chain recombines TRBV19 with TRBJ2-7; 8 bases match TRBD1. Germline V gene data show CDR1 as LNHDA and CDR2 as SQIVND (reference sequence). V was clipped by 8 bases and J by 5 bases; unmatched bases: 11. The CDR3 is 14 residues long. Here the CDR3 reads CASGRQGSRDEQYF. The DNA for the CDR3 is TGTGCCAGTGGAAGACAGGGGAGTAGAGACGAGCAGTACTTC. Filled out from reference TRBV19 and TRBJ2-7, the complete variable domain reads DGGITQSPKYLFRKEGQNVTLSCEQNLNHDAMYWYRQDPGQGLRLIYYSQIVNDFQKGDIAEGYSVSREKKESFPLTVTSAQKNPTAFYLCASGRQGSRDEQYFGPGTRLTVT.

This clone was picked up one time. The V and J genes are TRBV29-1 and TRBJ1-4; maybe TRBD1 (5 bases). Germline-derived CDR1 and CDR2 are SQVTM and ANQGSEA. V shed 7 bases and J shed 0 bases, with 9 bases lying between them. The CDR3 length is 13 residues. The CDR3 is CSASTATNEKLFF. Here the CDR3 DNA reads TGCAGCGCATCGACAGCAACTAATGAAAAACTGTTTTTT.

The chain uses TRBV2 and TRBJ2-7, with 7 bases matching TRBD1. V lost 7 bases and J lost 3; bases outside the gene matches: 6. The CDR3 runs 13 residues. Germline lookup yields CDR1 SNHLY and CDR2 FYNNEI. The DNA for the CDR3 is TGTGCCAGCAATCCGACAGGGAACTACGAGCAGTACTTC. Translated, it gives CASNPTGNYEQYF.

The chain recombines TRBV5-1 with TRBJ2-7, with 7 nucleotides matching TRBD2. The CDR3 spans 13 residues. Germline CDR1 and CDR2: SGHRS and YFSETQ. The J segment lost 2 bases and the V segment lost 7 bases, leaving 6 bases of the junction unmatched. The CDR3 loop reads CASAAGDTYEQYF. DNA of the CDR3: TGCGCCAGCGCGGCGGGAGACACCTACGAGCAGTACTTC.

This chain uses TRBV6-6 with TRBJ2-3; D not resolved. Per germline, CDR1 MNHNY and CDR2 SVGAGI (reference sequence). The CDR3 consists of 12 residues. Trimming took off 0 bases at V and 6 bases at J, with 4 bases between the two ends. The chain's CDR3 is CASSYSSDTQYF. CDR3 bases: TGTGCCAGCAGTTACTCGAGTGATACGCAGTATTTT.

V and J are TRBV28 and TRBJ1-2; D remains unclear. Germline CDR1 and CDR2: MDHEN and SYDVKM. V dropped 6 bases and J dropped 2 bases, with 13 bases sitting between them. CDR3 size: 14 residues. CDR3 DNA sequence: TGTGCCAGCAGGCCCTCGGGAGGGAACTATGGCTACACCTTC. It specifies CASRPSGGNYGYTF.

The V call is TRBV5-1, the J call TRBJ1-1; D unresolved. The CDR3 totals 16 residues. Germline lookup yields CDR1 SGHRS and CDR2 YFSETQ. Trimming shortened V by 0 bases and J by 0 bases, and 12 bases separated the two germline ends. CDR3 nucleotides: TGCGCCAGCAGCTTGGCCGGTACGGGGATGAACACTGAAGCTTTCTTT. It encodes CASSLAGTGMNTEAFF.

The genes are TRBV7-6 and TRBJ1-1, with D maybe TRBD1 (6 bases). Trimming pared 2 bases from V and 4 bases from J, leaving 11 bases between. Germline V gene data show CDR1 as SGHVS and CDR2 as FNYEAQ. CDR3 length equals 14 residues. CDR3: CASSLQGSGTEAFF. The CDR3, as DNA: TGTGCCAGCAGCTTACAGGGGTCCGGCACTGAAGCTTTCTTT.

As DNA, the CDR3 is TGTGCCAGCAGTAAACAGGGGGCGGTCTATGGCTACACCTTC. Its translation: CASSKQGAVYGYTF. This chain connects TRBV6-5 to TRBJ1-2, with TRBD1 matching over 9 bases. Trimming at V came to 5 bases and at J to 4 bases, leaving 5 bases not matched to a gene. The CDR3 runs 14 residues. Germline CDR1 is MNHEY and CDR2 is SVGAGI.

The V gene is TRBV18, the J gene TRBJ1-5, with D unresolved. The length of the CDR3 is 13 residues. V lost 3 bases to trimming and J lost 7 bases, with 10 bases between them. Germline-derived CDR1 and CDR2 are KGHSH and LQKENI. The CDR3 sequence is CASSPTAGQPQHF. The CDR3 DNA reads as TGTGCCAGCTCACCGACGGCGGGACAGCCCCAGCATTTT.